This TCR beta chain was recorded in a study of vaccination effects on CD4 cells after COVID-19. This clone was picked up one time. Its target is unknown. Libraries were prepared by immunoSEQ multiplex PCR; TCRdb keeps only in-frame clonotypes and omits some of them. Among about 27,000 clones, roughly 73% were seen once, and the ten largest hold over 20%. Prior to sequencing, the ViraFEST assay stimulated PBMC with viral peptide pools, which expanded the antigen-specific CD4+ T cells. Culture proceeded for more than nine days, and CD4+ T cells were then isolated. Testing of the vaccine recipients showed negative nucleocapsid antibodies and no prior SARS-CoV-2 infection. Half the medium was swapped for IL-2 medium on days 3 and 7. Findings of the study overall: In the study, convalescent patients were few, and early post-infection timepoints were absent. Substantial clonal contraction characterized both infection- and vaccine-induced clones late after vaccination.

The germline V gene encodes CDR1 GTSNPN and CDR2 SVGIG (reference sequence). The V gene lost 7 bases and the J gene lost 4 bases, with 8 bases spanning the gap. The CDR3 loop spans 11 amino acids. The sample was CD4+ T cells from PBMCs cultured with HCoV-NL63 spike peptides, taken before COVID-19 vaccination. This sequence was found in a human donor who received a COVID-19 vaccine. V usage is TRBV30 and J usage is TRBJ1-3; TRBD1 might be the D (5 bases). CDR3 sequence reads: CAYDRGNTIYF. For the CDR3, the DNA is TGTGCCTACGACAGAGGAAACACCATATATTTT.